Sequencing of this TCR beta chain was carried out in a study of monozygotic twins with inflammatory bowel disease. The CDR3 totals 14 residues. Germline V lookup: CDR1 SGHRS, CDR2 YFSETQ. Each sample's cDNA came from eight separate reactions. TCRdb reworked the 5' RACE reads into one entry per CDR3 protein, no DNA. The table counts 150,000 to 200,000 distinct CDR3 sequences; approximately 2.8% lies in the top ten. The receptor's source is a human donor with ulcerative colitis or Crohn's disease, or a healthy co-twin of an affected twin (not recorded which). The sample was blood. This chain joins TRBV5-1 and TRBJ2-1. This CDR3 reads CASSLALVYNEQFF.